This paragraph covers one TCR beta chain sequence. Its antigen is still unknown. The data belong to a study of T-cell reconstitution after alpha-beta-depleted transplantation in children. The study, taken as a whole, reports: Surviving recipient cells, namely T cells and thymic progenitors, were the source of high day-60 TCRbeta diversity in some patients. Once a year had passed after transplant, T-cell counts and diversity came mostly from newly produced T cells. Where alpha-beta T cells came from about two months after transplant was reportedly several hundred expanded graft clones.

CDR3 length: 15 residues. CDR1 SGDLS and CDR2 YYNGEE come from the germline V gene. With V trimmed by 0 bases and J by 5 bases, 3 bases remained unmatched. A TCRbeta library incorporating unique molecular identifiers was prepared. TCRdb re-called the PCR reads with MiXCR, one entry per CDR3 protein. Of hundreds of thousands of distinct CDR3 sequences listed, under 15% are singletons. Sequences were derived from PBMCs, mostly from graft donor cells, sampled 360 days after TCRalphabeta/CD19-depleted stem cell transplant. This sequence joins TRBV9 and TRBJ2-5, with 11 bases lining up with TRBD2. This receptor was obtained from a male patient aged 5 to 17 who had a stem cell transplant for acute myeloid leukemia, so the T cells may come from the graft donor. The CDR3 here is CASSVELAGVETQYF. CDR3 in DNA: TGTGCCAGCAGCGTAGAACTAGCGGGAGTCGAGACCCAGTACTTC.